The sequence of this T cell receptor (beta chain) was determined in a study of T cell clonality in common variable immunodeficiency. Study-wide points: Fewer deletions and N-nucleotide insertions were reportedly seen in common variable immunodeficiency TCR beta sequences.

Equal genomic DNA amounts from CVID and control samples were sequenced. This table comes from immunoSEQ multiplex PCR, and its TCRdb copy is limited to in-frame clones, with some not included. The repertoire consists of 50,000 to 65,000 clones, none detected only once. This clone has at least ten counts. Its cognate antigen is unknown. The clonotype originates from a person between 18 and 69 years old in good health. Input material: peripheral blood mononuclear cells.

CDR3 region: CASSIDGTGGLLGGYTF. The sequenced part of the CDR3 DNA is TGTGCCAGTAGTATAGATGGAACAGGGGGGCTTCTAGGCGGC. The chain is built from TRBV19 and TRBJ1-2; 8 bases map to TRBD1. The CDR3 end lies 3 residues beyond the end of the read and is filled in from the germline J gene. The CDR3 is made up of 17 amino acids. Germline V gene lookup returns CDR1 LNHDA and CDR2 SQIVND (reference sequence).